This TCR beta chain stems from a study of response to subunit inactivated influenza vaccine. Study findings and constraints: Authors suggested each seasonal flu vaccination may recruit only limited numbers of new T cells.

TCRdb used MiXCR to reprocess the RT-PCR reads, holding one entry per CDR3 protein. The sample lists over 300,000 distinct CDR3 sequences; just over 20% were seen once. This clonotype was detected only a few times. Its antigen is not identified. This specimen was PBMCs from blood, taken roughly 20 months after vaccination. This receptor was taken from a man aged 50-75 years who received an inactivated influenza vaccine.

The CDR3 spells CASSNRERGNEQFF. As DNA, the CDR3 is TGCGCCAGCAGTAACCGGGAGCGAGGCAATGAGCAGTTCTTC. This chain connects TRBV4-3 to TRBJ2-1, with D perhaps matching TRBD2 (6 bases). This CDR3 is 14 amino acids long. Germline values: CDR1 LGHNA, CDR2 YSLEER. V was trimmed by 6 bases and J by 6 bases, leaving 15 bases between them.